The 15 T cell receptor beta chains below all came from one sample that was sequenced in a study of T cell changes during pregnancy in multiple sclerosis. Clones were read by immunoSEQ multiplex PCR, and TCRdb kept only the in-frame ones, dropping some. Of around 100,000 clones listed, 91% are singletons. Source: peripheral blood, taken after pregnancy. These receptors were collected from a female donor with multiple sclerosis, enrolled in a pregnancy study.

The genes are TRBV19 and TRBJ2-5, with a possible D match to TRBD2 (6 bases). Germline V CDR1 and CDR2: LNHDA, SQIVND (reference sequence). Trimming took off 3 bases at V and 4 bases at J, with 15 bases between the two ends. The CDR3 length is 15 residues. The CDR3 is CASSMGGFDGETQYF. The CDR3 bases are TGTGCCAGTAGTATGGGGGGATTCGACGGAGAGACCCAGTACTTC.

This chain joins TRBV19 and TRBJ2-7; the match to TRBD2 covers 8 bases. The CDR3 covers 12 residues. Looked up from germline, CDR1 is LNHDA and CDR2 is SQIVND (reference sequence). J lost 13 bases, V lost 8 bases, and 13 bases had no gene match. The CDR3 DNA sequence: TGTGCCAGTCGGTCGGCTTCTGCGGGGGGCTACTTC. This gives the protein CASRSASAGGYF.

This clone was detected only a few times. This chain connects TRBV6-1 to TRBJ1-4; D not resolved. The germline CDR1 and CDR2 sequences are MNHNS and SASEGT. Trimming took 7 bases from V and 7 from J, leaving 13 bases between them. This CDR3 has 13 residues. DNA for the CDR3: TGTGCCAGCACTCAGTGGGCTGGTGAAAAACTGTTTTTT. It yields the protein CASTQWAGEKLFF.

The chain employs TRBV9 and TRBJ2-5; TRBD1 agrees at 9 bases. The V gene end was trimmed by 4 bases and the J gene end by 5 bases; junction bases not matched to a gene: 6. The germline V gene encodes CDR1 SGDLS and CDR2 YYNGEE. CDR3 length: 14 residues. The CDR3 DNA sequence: TGTGCCAGCAGCTTGACAGGGGGGGAGGAGACCCAGTACTTC. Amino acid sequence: CASSLTGGEETQYF. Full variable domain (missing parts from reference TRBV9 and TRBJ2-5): DSGVTQTPKHLITATGQRVTLRCSPRSGDLSVYWYQQSLDQGLQFLIQYYNGEERAKGNILERFSAQQFPDLHSELNLSSLELGDSALYFCASSLTGGEETQYFGPGTRLLVL.

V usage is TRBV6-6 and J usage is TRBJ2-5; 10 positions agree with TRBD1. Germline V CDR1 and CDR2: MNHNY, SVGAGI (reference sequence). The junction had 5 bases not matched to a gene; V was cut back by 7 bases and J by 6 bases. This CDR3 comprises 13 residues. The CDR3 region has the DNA TGTGCCAGCACCCCGGGACAGGGGAAGACCCAGTACTTC. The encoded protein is CASTPGQGKTQYF.

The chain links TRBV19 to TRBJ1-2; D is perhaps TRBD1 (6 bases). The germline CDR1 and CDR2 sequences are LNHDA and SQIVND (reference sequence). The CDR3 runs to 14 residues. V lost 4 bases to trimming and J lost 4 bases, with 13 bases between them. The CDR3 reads CASSTLDSLYGYTF. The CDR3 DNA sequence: TGTGCCAGTAGTACCCTGGACAGCCTCTATGGCTACACCTTC. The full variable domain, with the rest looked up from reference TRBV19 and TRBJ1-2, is DGGITQSPKYLFRKEGQNVTLSCEQNLNHDAMYWYRQDPGQGLRLIYYSQIVNDFQKGDIAEGYSVSREKKESFPLTVTSAQKNPTAFYLCASSTLDSLYGYTFGSGTRLTVV.

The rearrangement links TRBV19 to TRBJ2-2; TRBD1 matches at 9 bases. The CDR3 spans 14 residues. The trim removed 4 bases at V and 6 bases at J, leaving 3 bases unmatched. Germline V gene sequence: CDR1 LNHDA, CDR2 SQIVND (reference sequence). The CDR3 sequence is CASSRGQGSGELFF. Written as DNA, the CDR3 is TGTGCCAGTAGTAGGGGACAGGGATCCGGGGAGCTGTTTTTT.

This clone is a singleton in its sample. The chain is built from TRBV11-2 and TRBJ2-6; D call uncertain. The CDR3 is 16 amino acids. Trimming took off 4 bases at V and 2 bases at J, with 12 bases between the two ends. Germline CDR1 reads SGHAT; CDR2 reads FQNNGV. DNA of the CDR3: TGTGCCAGCAGCTCCGCGCAAAGTGCTGGGGCCAACGTCCTGACTTTC. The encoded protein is CASSSAQSAGANVLTF.

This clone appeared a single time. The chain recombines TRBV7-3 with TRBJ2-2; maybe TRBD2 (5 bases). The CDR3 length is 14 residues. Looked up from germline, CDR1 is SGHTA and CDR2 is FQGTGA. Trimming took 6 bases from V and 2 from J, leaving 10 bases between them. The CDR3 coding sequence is TGTGCCAGCAGATCCGGACTTAACACCGGGGAGCTGTTTTTT. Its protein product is CASRSGLNTGELFF.

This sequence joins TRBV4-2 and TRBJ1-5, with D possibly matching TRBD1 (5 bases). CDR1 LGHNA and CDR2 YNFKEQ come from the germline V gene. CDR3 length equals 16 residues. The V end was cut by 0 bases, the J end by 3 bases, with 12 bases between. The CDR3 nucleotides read TGTGCCAGCAGCCAAGAGAAGGGCAGGGTCAATCAGCCCCAGCATTTT. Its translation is CASSQEKGRVNQPQHF.

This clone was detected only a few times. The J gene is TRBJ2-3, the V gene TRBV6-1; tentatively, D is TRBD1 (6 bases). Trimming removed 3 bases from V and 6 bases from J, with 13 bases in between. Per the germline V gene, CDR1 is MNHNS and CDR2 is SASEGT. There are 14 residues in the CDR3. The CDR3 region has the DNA TGTGCCAGCAGTGATCAGGGGCCCAGGGATACGCAGTATTTT. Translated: CASSDQGPRDTQYF.

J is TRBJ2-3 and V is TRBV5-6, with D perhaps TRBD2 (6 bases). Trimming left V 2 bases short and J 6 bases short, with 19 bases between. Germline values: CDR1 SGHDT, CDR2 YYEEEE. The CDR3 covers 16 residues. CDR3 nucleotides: TGTGCCAGCAGCTTTTCTGGGACTCTAAGATCGGATACGCAGTATTTT. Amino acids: CASSFSGTLRSDTQYF.

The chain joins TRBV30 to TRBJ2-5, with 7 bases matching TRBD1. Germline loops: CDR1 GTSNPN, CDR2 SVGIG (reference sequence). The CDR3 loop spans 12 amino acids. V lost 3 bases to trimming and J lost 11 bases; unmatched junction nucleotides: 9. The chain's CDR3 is CAWSALRDRQYF. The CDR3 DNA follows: TGTGCCTGGAGCGCACTCCGGGACAGACAGTACTTC.

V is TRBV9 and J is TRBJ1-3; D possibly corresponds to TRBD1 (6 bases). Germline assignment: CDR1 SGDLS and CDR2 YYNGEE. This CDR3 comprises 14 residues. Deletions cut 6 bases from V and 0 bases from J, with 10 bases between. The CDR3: CASKRGSSGNTIYF. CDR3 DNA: TGTGCCAGCAAGAGGGGGAGCTCTGGAAACACCATATATTTT.

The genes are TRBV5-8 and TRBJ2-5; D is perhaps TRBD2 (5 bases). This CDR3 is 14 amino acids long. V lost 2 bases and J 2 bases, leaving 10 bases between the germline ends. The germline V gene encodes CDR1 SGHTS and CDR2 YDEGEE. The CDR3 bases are TGTGCCAGCAGCTTCCGGGGAGCTCAAGAGACCCAGTACTTC. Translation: CASSFRGAQETQYF.